Listed below are T cell receptor beta chains from one sample, sequenced in a study of STAT3 mutations in large granular lymphocyte leukemia. The repertoire was sequenced with immunoSEQ multiplex PCR; TCRdb's copy has only in-frame clones and lacks some. The table records thousands of clones, around three fifths of them present only once. Specimen: peripheral blood mononuclear cells. These receptors came from a man between 60 and 75 years old with T-cell large granular lymphocyte leukemia. Some clones in this sample may be carry-over from other donors' samples. Each CDR3 is given with its conserved first and last residue. The order of the fields is V gene, D gene, clone size, J gene, CDR3 protein, CDR3 DNA. The D gene is left open where the match is weak. Clone size, where shown, is once, few, many, or a class for clones that have expanded.

>TRBV27|.|few|TRBJ1-4
CASSLHSPNEKLFF
TGTGCCAGCAGTTTACACAGTCCCAATGAAAAACTGTTTTTT
>TRBV5-1|TRBD1|.|TRBJ1-4
CASSSGQGSSEKLFF
TGCGCCAGCAGTTCGGGACAGGGAAGCAGCGAAAAACTGTTTTTT
>TRBV5-4|.|.|TRBJ1-4
CASSVSGVKEKLFF
TGTGCCAGCAGCGTGTCAGGCGTTAAAGAAAAACTGTTTTTT
>TRBV18|TRBD1|.|TRBJ1-5
CASSGQDNQPQHF
TGTGCCAGCTCGGGACAGGACAATCAGCCCCAGCATTTT
>TRBV5-1|.|.|TRBJ2-7
CASSLTDGDYEQYF
TGCGCCAGCAGCTTGACGGACGGTGACTACGAGCAGTACTTC
>TRBV4-1|.|.|TRBJ2-3
CASSQSADTQYF
TGCGCCAGCAGCCAATCCGCAGATACGCAGTATTTT
>TRBV6-5|.|.|TRBJ2-3
CASSSQSSTDTQYF
TGTGCCAGCAGTTCACAATCTAGCACAGATACGCAGTATTTT
>TRBV30|.|.|TRBJ1-3
CAWGYSGNTIYF
TGTGCCTGGGGCTACTCTGGAAACACCATATATTTT
>TRBV6-6|.|once|TRBJ2-5
CASSYSTETQYF
TGTGCCAGCAGTTACTCGACGGAGACCCAGTACTTC
>TRBV10-2|.|.|TRBJ1-1
CASSEGVMNTEAFF
TGCGCCAGCAGTGAGGGGGTGATGAACACTGAAGCTTTCTTT
>TRBV14|.|.|TRBJ1-2
CASSQESRLRLDGYTF
TGTGCCAGCAGCCAAGAATCCAGGTTAAGGTTGGATGGCTACACCTTC
>TRBV4-1|.|.|TRBJ1-6
CASSQGIPGNSPLHF
TGCGCCAGCAGCCAAGGGATCCCAGGCAATTCACCCCTCCACTTT
>TRBV14|TRBD2|.|TRBJ2-3
CASSYRTSGGRNTQYF
TGTGCCAGCAGCTACCGGACTAGCGGAGGGAGGAATACGCAGTATTTT
>TRBV5-1|TRBD1|.|TRBJ1-1
CASSWTGVTEAFF
TGCGCCAGCAGTTGGACAGGGGTCACTGAAGCTTTCTTT
>TRBV5-6|.|few|TRBJ1-1
CASSFGQFETEAFF
TGTGCCAGCAGCTTTGGACAGTTTGAAACTGAAGCTTTCTTT
>TRBV5-4|TRBD2|.|TRBJ2-5
CASSFATSGGQETQYF
TGTGCCAGCAGCTTTGCGACTAGCGGGGGCCAAGAGACCCAGTACTTC
>TRBV7-9|TRBD1|.|TRBJ2-7
CASSHRDRVYEQYF
TGTGCCAGCAGCCACCGGGACAGGGTCTACGAGCAGTACTTC
>TRBV6-1|.|.|TRBJ1-2
CASNTLGNYGYTF
TGTGCCAGCAATACACTGGGAAACTATGGCTACACCTTC
>TRBV7-9|TRBD1|.|TRBJ1-6
CASSSWTGLDNSPLHF
TGTGCCAGCAGCTCTTGGACAGGGCTTGATAATTCACCCCTCCACTTT
>TRBV7-9|.|.|TRBJ1-1
CASSPLTEAFF
TGTGCCAGCAGCCCGCTCACTGAAGCTTTCTTT
>TRBV5-1|TRBD1|.|TRBJ2-5
CASSFLRTGRKRETQYF
TGCGCCAGCAGCTTCCTGAGGACAGGGCGTAAGAGGGAGACCCAGTACTTC
>TRBV29-1|.|once|TRBJ1-1
CSVEIQENTEAFF
TGCAGCGTTGAAATACAGGAGAACACTGAAGCTTTCTTT
>TRBV5-6|TRBD1|.|TRBJ2-7
CASSVGGTYEQYF
TGTGCCAGCAGCGTAGGGGGCACCTACGAGCAGTACTTC
>TRBV30|TRBD1|.|TRBJ2-5
CAWKRTGFQETQYF
TGTGCCTGGAAACGGACAGGGTTTCAAGAGACCCAGTACTTC
>TRBV30|.|once|TRBJ2-3
CAWSVLDRREDTQYF
TGTGCCTGGAGTGTACTGGACCGCCGGGAAGATACGCAGTATTTT
>TRBV5-4|TRBD1|.|TRBJ2-6
CASSPSRGQVNSGANVLTF
TGTGCCAGCAGCCCGAGCCGGGGACAGGTTAACTCTGGGGCCAACGTCCTGACTTTC
>TRBV6-1|.|.|TRBJ2-7
CASSEKLHEQYF
TGTGCCAGCAGTGAAAAATTACACGAGCAGTACTTC
>TRBV5-4|TRBD2|.|TRBJ2-1
CASSRMGLADYNEQFF
TGTGCCAGCAGCCGAATGGGACTAGCGGACTACAATGAGCAGTTCTTC
>TRBV5-6|.|once|TRBJ1-4
CASKGWATTNEKLFF
TGTGCCAGCAAAGGGTGGGCCACAACTAATGAAAAACTGTTTTTT
>TRBV5-1|TRBD1|few|TRBJ1-6
CASSLEAGGNSPLHF
TGCGCCAGCAGCTTGGAGGCAGGGGGAAATTCACCCCTCCACTTT
>TRBV5-4|TRBD1|once|TRBJ1-1
CASSMWTGVLKAFF
TGTGCCAGCAGCATGTGGACAGGGGTATTAAAAGCTTTCTTT
>TRBV18|TRBD1|.|TRBJ1-2
CASSPVARTGMDGYTF
TGTGCCAGCTCACCGGTCGCAAGGACAGGAATGGATGGCTACACCTTC
>TRBV6-5|TRBD1|.|TRBJ2-7
CASKPGQGPYEQYF
TGTGCCAGCAAGCCGGGACAGGGGCCCTACGAGCAGTACTTC
>TRBV6-5|.|.|TRBJ2-7
CASSSGGPYEQYF
TGTGCCAGCAGTTCGGGGGGCCCCTACGAGCAGTACTTC
>TRBV2|.|.|TRBJ2-3
CASDRDTQYF
TGTGCAAGCGACAGAGATACGCAGTATTTT
>TRBV23-1|.|few|TRBJ1-5
CASSQYSNQPQHF
TGCGCCAGCAGTCAATATTCCAATCAGCCCCAGCATTTT
>TRBV5-4|.|.|TRBJ1-3
CASSFGLSGNTIYF
TGTGCCAGCAGCTTTGGGTTAAGTGGAAACACCATATATTTT
>TRBV15|.|.|TRBJ2-5
CATSRDWGETQYF
TGTGCCACCAGCAGAGATTGGGGAGAGACCCAGTACTTC
>TRBV30|.|.|TRBJ1-2
CAWTVGGNYGYTF
TGTGCCTGGACCGTCGGAGGAAACTATGGCTACACCTTC
>TRBV28|.|.|TRBJ2-7
CASSGTPSYEQYF
TGTGCCAGCAGTGGGACACCGTCCTACGAGCAGTACTTC
>TRBV5-6|.|.|TRBJ2-5
CASSRAGTETQYF
TGTGCCAGCAGCCGCGCGGGTACAGAGACCCAGTACTTC
>TRBV5-1|.|few|TRBJ1-1
CASSFDNRGNEAFF
TGCGCCAGCAGCTTCGACAATAGGGGCAACGAAGCTTTCTTT
>TRBV27|TRBD1|medium-sized|TRBJ2-3
CASRPGQGRGETDTQYF
TGTGCCAGCAGGCCGGGACAGGGGCGAGGTGAGACAGATACGCAGTATTTT
>TRBV7-9|.|few|TRBJ1-1
CASGRSGTEAFF
TGTGCCAGCGGTAGGAGTGGCACTGAAGCTTTCTTT
>TRBV7-3|.|.|TRBJ1-1
CASSLQMNTEAFF
TGTGCCAGCAGCTTACAAATGAACACTGAAGCTTTCTTT
>TRBV7-9|TRBD1|once|TRBJ1-6
CASSLPQGESLHF
TGTGCCAGCAGCTTACCCCAGGGGGAGTCCCTCCACTTT
>TRBV30|.|few|TRBJ1-5
CAWSVHRDQPQHF
TGTGCCTGGAGTGTACATAGGGATCAGCCCCAGCATTTT
>TRBV25-1|.|few|TRBJ2-5
CASSELGGRAQYF
TGTGCCAGCAGTGAACTGGGGGGTCGTGCCCAGTACTTC
>TRBV5-4|TRBD2|.|TRBJ2-3
CASSHSSGGTTDTQYF
TGTGCCAGCAGCCATAGTAGCGGGGGTACCACAGATACGCAGTATTTT
>TRBV5-1|.|.|TRBJ1-3
CASSVTGASGNTIYF
TGCGCCAGCAGCGTAACAGGAGCCTCTGGAAACACCATATATTTT
>TRBV7-8|.|.|TRBJ1-5
CASSLLKVQPQHF
TGTGCCAGCAGCTTATTAAAAGTTCAGCCCCAGCATTTT
>TRBV30|.|.|TRBJ1-1
CAWRRGDTEAFF
TGTGCCTGGAGACGAGGGGACACTGAAGCTTTCTTT
>TRBV7-9|.|few|TRBJ1-1
CASSSSGSDKAFF
TGTGCCAGCAGCTCTAGTGGGTCTGACAAAGCTTTCTTT
>TRBV2|TRBD1|.|TRBJ2-5
CASSEMRGRETQYF
TGTGCCAGCAGTGAGATGAGGGGGCGAGAGACCCAGTACTTC
>TRBV29-1|.|.|TRBJ1-3
CSVGTASGNTIYF
TGCAGCGTTGGGACGGCCTCTGGAAACACCATATATTTT
>TRBV4-1|.|few|TRBJ2-7
CASSQENNAGLRDEQYF
TGCGCCAGCAGCCAAGAAAACAACGCCGGGCTTCGGGACGAGCAGTACTTC
>TRBV27|.|medium-sized|TRBJ1-2
CASRTDGGRDYGYTF
TGTGCCAGCAGAACAGACGGGGGCCGGGACTATGGCTACACCTTC